The text below deals with one T cell receptor (beta chain). This record belongs to a study of blood T cells in healthy people across ages. A second PCR, run for about 6 to 11 cycles, used a sample-barcoded 5' primer plus a J-beta primer mix. One entry per CDR3 protein results from TCRdb running MiXCR on the 5' RACE reads. Counted here are about 670,000 distinct CDR3 sequences, approximately 40% occurring once; the ten biggest clones make up about 32%. The study drew donors from healthy Caucasian individuals in Russia aged roughly 6 to 90. Donors gave around 10 milliliters of peripheral blood apiece. The junction had 4 bases not matched to a gene; V was cut back by 6 bases and J by 1 base. The CDR3 length is 13 residues. Germline CDR1 SQVTM, CDR2 ANQGSEA.

The gene calls are TRBV29-1 and TRBJ2-5; TRBD1 aligns across 8 bases. Sequenced sample: blood. The sequence came from a man at least 80 years old in good health. CDR3 sequence: CSVGTGSQETQYF. CDR3 DNA sequence: TGCAGCGTGGGGACAGGTAGCCAAGAGACCCAGTACTTC.